This T cell receptor beta chain originates from a study of vaccination and CD4 T cells after COVID-19. About the research overall: Convalescent patients, a few in number, were sampled at day 14 and days 161 to 241 post-vaccination.

This sample's time point: late sampling 161 to 241 days after vaccination in a few convalescent patients. Specified treatment: approximately nine-day PBMC culture with coronavirus spike peptide pools or control peptides (ViraFEST assay). Note on this clonotype: What it binds is not known.

Once obtained from cultured CD4+ T cells, the DNA was sequenced using the Oncomine TCR Beta short-read assay. From CD4+ T cells that had been cultured, genomic DNA was extracted. One entry per CDR3 protein results from TCRdb running MiXCR on the PCR reads. Among tens of thousands of distinct CDR3 sequences listed, about 35% were seen once. The V and J ends lost 4 bases and 8 bases respectively, with 20 bases between them. CDR1 and CDR2 from the germline V gene are SGHTA and FQGNSA. CDR3 length: 15 amino acids. The sequencing used CD4+ T cells from blood, cultured in vitro, collected about 7 months after SARS-CoV-2 vaccination. The TCR originated in a human donor who had recovered from COVID-19. V and J are TRBV7-2 and TRBJ1-2, with no clear D. DNA of the CDR3: TGTGCCAGCAGCTCCCCCCGGAGAACCGACCACGGCTACACCTTC. Protein: CASSSPRRTDHGYTF.